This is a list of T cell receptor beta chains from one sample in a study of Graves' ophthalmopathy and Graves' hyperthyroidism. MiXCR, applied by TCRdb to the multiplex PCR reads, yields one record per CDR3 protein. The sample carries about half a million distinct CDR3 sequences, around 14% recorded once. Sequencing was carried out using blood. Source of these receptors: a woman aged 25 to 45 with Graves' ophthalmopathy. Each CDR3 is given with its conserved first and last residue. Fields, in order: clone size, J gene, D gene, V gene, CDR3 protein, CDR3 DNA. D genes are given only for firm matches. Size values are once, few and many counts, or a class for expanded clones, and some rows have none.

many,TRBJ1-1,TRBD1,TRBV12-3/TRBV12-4,CASSFTRGPPNTEAFF,TGTGCCAGCAGTTTTACGAGGGGGCCCCCGAACACTGAAGCTTTCTTT
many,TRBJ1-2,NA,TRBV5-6,CASSLVYLGYTF,TGTGCCAGCAGCTTGGTTTACCTGGGCTACACCTTC
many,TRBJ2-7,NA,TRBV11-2,CASSLSRVYEQYF,TGTGCCAGCAGCTTGTCTCGGGTTTACGAGCAGTACTTC
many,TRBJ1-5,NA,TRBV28,CASSSISQHF,TGTGCCAGCAGCTCCATATCACAGCATTTT
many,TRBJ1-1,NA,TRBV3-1,CASSLGTGRAFF,TGTGCCAGCAGCCTAGGAACAGGGAGGGCTTTCTTT
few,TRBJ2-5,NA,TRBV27,CVSSLQGPQETQYF,TGTGTCAGCAGTTTGCAGGGGCCCCAAGAGACCCAGTACTTC
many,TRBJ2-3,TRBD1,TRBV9,CASSDRGRTDTQYF,TGTGCCAGCAGCGACAGGGGTCGCACAGATACGCAGTATTTT
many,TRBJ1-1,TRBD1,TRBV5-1,CASSNRTGGNTEAFF,TGCGCCAGCAGTAACAGGACAGGTGGTAACACTGAAGCTTTCTTT
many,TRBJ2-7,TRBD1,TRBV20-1,CSAADRVAYEQYF,TGCAGTGCCGCCGACAGGGTTGCCTACGAGCAGTACTTC
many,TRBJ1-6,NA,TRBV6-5,CASSYSGRLNSPLHF,TGTGCCAGCAGTTACTCGGGACGGTTAAATTCACCCCTCCACTTT
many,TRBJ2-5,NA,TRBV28,CASSPHRPQETQYF,TGTGCCAGCAGTCCCCACCGGCCCCAAGAGACCCAGTACTTC
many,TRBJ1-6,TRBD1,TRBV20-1,CSARDDRGNSPLHF,TGCAGTGCTAGAGATGACAGGGGGAATTCACCCCTCCACTTT
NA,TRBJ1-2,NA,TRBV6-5,CASSYGTATGYTF,TGTGCCAGCAGTTACGGCACCGCGACAGGCTACACCTTC
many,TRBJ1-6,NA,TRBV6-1,CASGGNNSPLHF,TGTGCCAGCGGCGGAAATAATTCACCCCTCCACTTT
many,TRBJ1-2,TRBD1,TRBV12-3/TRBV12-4,CASSPVTGAIGGYTF,TGTGCCAGCAGCCCGGTCACAGGGGCCATTGGGGGCTACACCTTC
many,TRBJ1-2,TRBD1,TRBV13,CASSLAGQEYGYTF,TGTGCCAGCAGCTTGGCGGGACAGGAGTATGGCTACACCTTC
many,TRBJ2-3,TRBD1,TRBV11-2,CASSLKGASFHADTQYF,TGTGCCAGCAGCTTAAAGGGGGCCTCCTTCCACGCAGATACGCAGTATTTT
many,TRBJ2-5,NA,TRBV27,CASSFRNPRGETQYF,TGTGCCAGCAGTTTTCGAAACCCCAGGGGAGAGACCCAGTACTTC
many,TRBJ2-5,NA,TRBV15,CATSRETASRETQYF,TGTGCCACCAGCAGAGAGACAGCCTCCCGGGAGACCCAGTACTTC
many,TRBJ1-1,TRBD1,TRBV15,CATSRSGGTEAFF,TGTGCCACCAGCAGATCAGGGGGCACTGAAGCTTTCTTT
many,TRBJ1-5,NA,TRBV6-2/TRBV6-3,CASSSADSYQPQHF,TGTGCCAGCAGTTCCGCCGACAGTTATCAGCCCCAGCATTTT
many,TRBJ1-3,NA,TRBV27,CASSFSSGNTIYF,TGTGCCAGCAGTTTTAGCTCTGGAAACACCATATATTTT
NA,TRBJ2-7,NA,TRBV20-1,CSARDPGGVGTYEQYF,TGCAGTGCTAGAGATCCGGGGGGCGTTGGGACCTACGAGCAGTACTTC
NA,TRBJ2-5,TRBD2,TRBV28,CASSSSPQRGGETQYF,TGTGCCAGCAGTTCAAGCCCCCAGCGGGGGGGGGAGACCCAGTACTTC
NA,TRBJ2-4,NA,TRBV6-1,CASSGTGIAKNIQYF,TGTGCCAGCAGTGGAACGGGGATAGCCAAAAACATTCAGTACTTC
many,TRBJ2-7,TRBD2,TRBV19,CATSYGTRGYEQYF,TGTGCCACCTCATACGGGACTAGGGGCTACGAGCAGTACTTC
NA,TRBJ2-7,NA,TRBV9,CASSPGPFSCEQYF,TGTGCCAGCAGCCCAGGGCCATTCTCCTGCGAGCAGTACTTC
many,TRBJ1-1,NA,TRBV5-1,CANSLFPGNTEAFF,TGCGCCAACAGCTTGTTCCCGGGGAACACTGAAGCTTTCTTT
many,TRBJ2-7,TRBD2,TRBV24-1,CATSGWTSGGSGEQYF,TGTGCCACCAGTGGTTGGACTAGCGGGGGGTCGGGCGAGCAGTACTTC
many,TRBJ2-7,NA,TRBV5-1,CASSGTGISEQYF,TGCGCCAGCAGCGGCACAGGGATTTCCGAGCAGTACTTC
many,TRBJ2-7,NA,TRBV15,CATSRDPIGRTTYEQYF,TGTGCCACCAGCAGAGATCCTATAGGCCGAACAACCTACGAGCAGTACTTC
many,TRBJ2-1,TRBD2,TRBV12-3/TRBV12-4,CASSNRREGVEQFF,TGTGCCAGCAGCAATCGGAGGGAGGGCGTTGAGCAGTTCTTC
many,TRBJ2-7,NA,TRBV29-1,CSVHERNSYEQYF,TGCAGCGTTCATGAACGGAATTCCTACGAGCAGTACTTC
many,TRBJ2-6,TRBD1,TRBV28,CASSFRPHFGTGEVANVLTF,TGTGCCAGCAGTTTCAGACCACACTTCGGGACAGGGGAGGTGGCCAACGTCCTGACTTTC
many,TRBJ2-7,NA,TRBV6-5,CASSFSTQGQGSYEQYF,TGTGCCAGCAGTTTCAGTACTCAGGGTCAGGGCTCCTACGAGCAGTACTTC
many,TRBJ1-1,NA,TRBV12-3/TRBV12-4,CAIQGRDTEAFF,TGTGCCATCCAAGGGAGGGACACTGAAGCTTTCTTT
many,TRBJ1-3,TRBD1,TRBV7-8,CASSLAWDRGSGNTIYF,TGTGCCAGCAGCTTAGCTTGGGACAGAGGCTCTGGAAACACCATATATTTT
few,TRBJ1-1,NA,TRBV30,CAWATGTLEAFF,TGTGCCTGGGCTACCGGGACCCTTGAAGCTTTCTTT
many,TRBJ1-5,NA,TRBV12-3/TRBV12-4,CASSFFQGTQPQHF,TGTGCCAGCAGTTTCTTCCAGGGCACTCAGCCCCAGCATTTT
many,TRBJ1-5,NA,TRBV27,CASGRPQHF,TGTGCCAGCGGGAGGCCCCAGCATTTT
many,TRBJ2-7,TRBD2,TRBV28,CASSSAGGYYEQYF,TGTGCCAGCAGTTCAGCGGGAGGGTACTACGAGCAGTACTTC
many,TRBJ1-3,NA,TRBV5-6,CASSYGGNTIYF,TGTGCCAGCAGCTACGGTGGAAACACCATATATTTT
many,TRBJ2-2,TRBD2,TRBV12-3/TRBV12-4,CASSSGGGLAGTGELFF,TGTGCCAGCAGTTCCGGGGGGGGACTAGCGGGTACCGGGGAGCTGTTTTTT
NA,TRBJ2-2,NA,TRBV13,CASTRRNAGELFF,TGTGCCAGCACCAGACGAAATGCAGGGGAGCTGTTTTTT
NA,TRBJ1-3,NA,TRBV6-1,CASSPGAGIPYF,TGTGCCAGCTCCCCGGGAGCAGGAATCCCCTATTTT
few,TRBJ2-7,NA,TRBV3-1,CASSLRDFQEQYF,TGTGCCAGCAGCCTCCGTGACTTTCAAGAGCAGTACTTC
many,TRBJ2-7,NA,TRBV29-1,CSVEGTGEQYF,TGCAGCGTTGAAGGGACCGGTGAGCAGTACTTC
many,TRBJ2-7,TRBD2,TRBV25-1,CASSSLAGVRDEQYF,TGTGCCAGCAGTTCCCTAGCGGGAGTGCGCGACGAGCAGTACTTC
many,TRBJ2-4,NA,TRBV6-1,CASARGTQGGNIQYF,TGTGCCAGCGCCCGCGGGACACAGGGAGGAAACATTCAGTACTTC
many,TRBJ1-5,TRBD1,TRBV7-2,CASSWGWRGPQPQHF,TGTGCCAGCAGCTGGGGATGGAGGGGGCCTCAGCCCCAGCATTTT
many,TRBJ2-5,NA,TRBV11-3,CASSLSPVETQYF,TGTGCCAGCAGCCTATCCCCGGTGGAGACCCAGTACTTC
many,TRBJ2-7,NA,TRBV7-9,CASSQLGSSYEQYF,TGTGCCAGCAGCCAACTCGGGTCATCCTACGAGCAGTACTTC
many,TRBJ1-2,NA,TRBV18,CASSPAVYGYTF,TGTGCCAGCTCCCCAGCGGTCTATGGCTACACCTTC
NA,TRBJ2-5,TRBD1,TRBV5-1,CASSLQLQGQETQYF,TGCGCCAGCAGCTTACAGCTACAGGGGCAAGAGACCCAGTACTTC
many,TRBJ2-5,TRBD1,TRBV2,CARTGPQETQYF,TGTGCTAGGACAGGGCCCCAAGAGACCCAGTACTTC
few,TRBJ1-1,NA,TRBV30,CAWSDRPNTEAFF,TGTGCCTGGAGTGACAGGCCGAACACTGAAGCTTTCTTT
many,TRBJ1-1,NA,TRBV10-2,CASSGPGNTEAFF,TGCGCCAGCAGTGGGCCGGGGAACACTGAAGCTTTCTTT
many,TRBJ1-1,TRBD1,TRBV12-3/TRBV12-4,CASSLKGQLNTEAFF,TGTGCCAGCAGTCTGAAGGGACAGCTGAACACTGAAGCTTTCTTT
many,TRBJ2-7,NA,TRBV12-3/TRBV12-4,CASSLRYGGRIYEQYF,TGTGCCAGCAGTTTACGTTACGGGGGGCGAATTTACGAGCAGTACTTC
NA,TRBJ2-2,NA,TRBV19,CASSIALMSGELFF,TGTGCCAGTAGTATCGCCCTGATGAGCGGGGAGCTGTTTTTT